Below, 12 T cell receptor beta chains from the same sample are listed, as sequenced in a study of T cell clonality in common variable immunodeficiency. Profiled with immunoSEQ multiplex PCR; TCRdb holds only in-frame clones, not every one. The sample is made up of over 50,000 clones, none counted only once. Material for sequencing was peripheral blood mononuclear cells. The receptors were sampled from a person between 18 and 70 years old in good health.

This clone was seen at least ten times. The CDR3 extends 3 residues past the end of the read, so its final part is completed from the germline J gene. The rearrangement links TRBV20-1 to TRBJ2-1; 11 positions match TRBD2. CDR1 and CDR2 (germline): DFQATT, SNEGSKA (reference sequence). J lost 7 bases, V lost 0 bases, and 5 bases had no gene match. This CDR3 spans 15 amino acids. CDR3 bases read: TGCAGTGCTAGAGATACTAGCGGGAGAGGAAATGAG. It encodes CSARDTSGRGNE. From start to end, the CDR3 is CSARDTSGRGNEQFF.

This clone has at least ten counts. The read ends 3 residues shy of where the CDR3 ends; the end is completed using the germline J gene. This sequence joins TRBV20-1 and TRBJ2-3; TRBD2 agrees at 9 bases. Germline V gene lookup returns CDR1 DFQATT and CDR2 SNEGSKA (reference sequence). J lost 1 base, V lost 1 base, and 9 bases had no gene match. The CDR3 spans 17 residues. The part of the CDR3 DNA that was read is TGCAGTGCTAGAGTTCTTCGGCGGGAGGGCGGCACAGATACG. Amino acids: CSARVLRREGGTDT. The full-length CDR3 reads as CSARVLRREGGTDTQYF.

This clone was counted at least ten times. The CDR3 is cut off 3 residues early in the read; its end comes from the germline J gene. The V call is TRBV7-3, the J call TRBJ2-3, with a possible D match to TRBD2 (5 bases). V was clipped by 5 bases and J by 2 bases, with 14 bases between them. This CDR3 has 15 amino acids. Germline CDR1 is SGHTA and CDR2 is FQGTGA. CDR3 protein: CASSPGSQITDTQYF. The part of the CDR3 DNA that was read is TGTGCCAGCAGCCCGGGGAGCCAGATCACAGATACG.

This clone came up many times. The read gets to within 3 residues of the CDR3 end, and the germline J gene fills in the rest. The rearrangement links TRBV5-1 to TRBJ2-7; D gene unclear. Germline V lookup: CDR1 SGHRS, CDR2 YFSETQ. CDR3 size: 14 residues. V was shortened by 4 bases and J by 0 bases, with 11 bases between the two germline ends. The CDR3 here is CASSPSTTSYEQYF. CDR3 bases read: TGCGCCAGCAGCCCATCAACTACCTCCTACGAG.

This clone was picked up many times. The read terminates 3 residues ahead of where the CDR3 ends, so the germline J gene completes it. The chain is built from TRBV7-2 and TRBJ1-1; the D gene is possibly TRBD1 (5 bases). The V gene lost 5 bases and the J gene lost 2 bases, with 9 bases spanning the gap. Germline CDR1 reads SGHTA; CDR2 reads FQGNSA. This CDR3 has 13 amino acids. Partial CDR3 DNA: TGTGCCAGCAGCCAGGACATAAACACTGAA. This encodes CASSQDINTE. The CDR3 in its entirety is CASSQDINTEAFF.

Concerning this clone: The read ends 3 residues before the CDR3 terminus; that terminus is restored from the germline J gene. The chain uses TRBV11-1 and TRBJ2-7, with 10 bases aligning to TRBD2. Germline V gene data show CDR1 as SGHAT and CDR2 as FQDESV (reference sequence). CDR3 size: 15 residues. Trimming removed 5 bases from V and 5 bases from J; junction bases left unmatched: 9. Partial CDR3 DNA: TGTGCCAGCAGCGTATCTAGCGGGAGTCTGCACGAG. Translation: CASSVSSGSLHE. The whole CDR3 sequence is CASSVSSGSLHEQYF.

This clone was detected many times. The sequence runs out 3 residues before the end of the CDR3; the remainder is reconstructed from the germline J gene. This chain connects TRBV30 to TRBJ2-7, with 9 bases identical to TRBD1. CDR1 and CDR2 (germline): GTSNPN, SVGIG (reference sequence). This CDR3 has 14 residues. V shed 1 base and J 5 bases; nucleotides not matched to a gene: 6. The part of the CDR3 DNA that was read is TGTGCCTGGAGTGCCGGACAGGGGTGGCACGAG. Encoded protein: CAWSAGQGWHE. From start to end, the CDR3 is CAWSAGQGWHEQYF.

This clone occurred many times. The missing CDR3 end, 3 residues past where the read stops, is filled in from the germline J gene. This chain joins TRBV18 and TRBJ2-7, with D maybe TRBD2 (6 bases). Germline CDR1 is KGHSH and CDR2 is LQKENI. The CDR3 consists of 16 residues. The V end was cut by 3 bases, the J end by 0 bases, with 15 bases between. CDR3 DNA, as far as it was read: TGTGCCAGCTCACCGGAGGAGGGGTCTTTCTCCTACGAG. This sequence encodes CASSPEEGSFSYE. The entire CDR3 protein reads CASSPEEGSFSYEQYF.

This clone was detected ten times or more. The read stops 3 residues short of the end of the CDR3; the missing end is completed from the germline J gene. The chain links TRBV12-3 or TRBV12-4 to TRBJ2-7; possible D gene TRBD1, 6 bases. This CDR3 region has 16 residues. The V end was cut by 5 bases, the J end by 2 bases, with 19 bases between. CDR3 sequence: CASSPRTLGGTYEQYF. CDR3 bases read: TGTGCCAGCAGTCCACGGACTCTAGGGGGAACCTACGAG.

This clone showed up just a few times. The CDR3 is cut off 3 residues early in the read; its end comes from the germline J gene. The genes are TRBV7-9 and TRBJ2-3, with D maybe TRBD2 (5 bases). CDR3 length: 14 residues. Germline V CDR1 and CDR2: SEHNR, FQNEAQ (reference sequence). CDR3 sequence reads: CASSLAGPSGTQYF. CDR3 bases read: TGTGCCAGCAGCTTAGCAGGCCCTTCGGGGACG.

In this sample, this clone turned up a few times. With the read ending 3 residues before the CDR3 end, the germline J gene is used to fill in that end. This chain connects TRBV18 to TRBJ1-5; 11 bases map to TRBD1. The germline gives CDR1 KGHSH, CDR2 LQKENI. The CDR3 runs to 16 residues. The J segment lost 1 base and the V segment lost 2 bases, leaving 1 base of the junction unmatched. The part of the CDR3 DNA that was read is TGTGCCAGCTCACCAGGACAGGGGGCGAGCAATCAGCCC. It translates to CASSPGQGASNQP. The entire CDR3 sequence reads CASSPGQGASNQPQHF.

This clone was observed at least ten times. The observed sequence ends 3 residues before the CDR3 terminus, with the missing tail filled in from the germline J gene. This chain connects TRBV24-1 to TRBJ2-1, with 11 bases lining up with TRBD2. V was clipped by 3 bases and J by 7 bases; unmatched bases: 7. The CDR3 sequence is 16 residues long. The germline V gene encodes CDR1 KGHDR and CDR2 SFDVKD. The CDR3 DNA, read in part, is TGTGCCACCAGTGATCCTACTAGCGGGAGAAAAAATGAG. This codes for CATSDPTSGRKNE. The whole CDR3 sequence reads CATSDPTSGRKNEQFF.